This TCR beta chain was documented in a study of T cells in Graves' hyperthyroidism and ophthalmopathy. Study summary: Peripheral blood was drawn at first diagnosis, prior to all treatment.

This clonotype occurred many times. Its target is unknown. CDR3 length: 17 amino acids. Germline-derived CDR1 and CDR2 are MNHEY and SMNVEV (reference sequence). V gave up 5 bases and J gave up 0 bases, with 18 bases separating them. Diagnosis relied on clinical symptoms, serum thyroxine and TRAb, thyroid ultrasound and orbital computed tomography. Around 10 ml fresh peripheral blood yielded the PBMCs. General study findings and limits: Separation of ophthalmopathy from stable hyperthyroidism was achieved by a 13 V-J model.

The TCR beta CDR3 regions underwent amplification using RNA transcripts as the source. First-round RT-PCR with HTBI primers amplified the TCR CDR3 region. In TCRdb, the multiplex PCR reads were re-called with MiXCR into one record per CDR3 protein. The data hold fewer than 700,000 distinct CDR3 sequences, with more than 15% observed a single time. The chain carries TRBV27 and TRBJ2-3, with D possibly matching TRBD2 (6 bases). The receptor was isolated from a woman aged 18-35 years with Graves' ophthalmopathy. The sequenced sample was blood. The CDR3 bases are TGTGCCAGCAGTACAACCCCTCCCGGGACTAGCACAGATACGCAGTATTTT. Protein: CASSTTPPGTSTDTQYF.